The source of this T cell receptor (beta chain) is a study of follicular helper T cells after annual influenza vaccination (dated by TCRdb to between 2016 and 2019). Regarding the complete study: Blood was drawn on days 0, 7 and 28 after each seasonal influenza vaccination. To study recall of cTfh clones, some subjects were followed across successive annual vaccinations spanning the 2013-2014, 2014-2015 and 2015-2016 seasons. One week after vaccination, a second recruited cohort of approximately 11 subjects (Table S1) displayed a similar ICOS+CD38+ cTfh response. Multi-year samples were available for six subjects, with four spanning two vaccination seasons and two spanning three seasons. The 2013-2014 samples were cryopreserved, while the 2015 samples were processed right after collection. Paper-wide results and their limitations: With successive annual vaccinations, a recurrent oligoclonal ICOS+CD38+ cTfh response was recalled, and this response contained tetramer and AIM influenza-specific clonotypes. Undersampling of the much larger non-cTfh compartments could not be excluded when assessing influenza clone enrichment. ICOS+CD38+ cTfh clonality correlated with the frequency of that population, and its change correlated with the change in circulating plasmablast frequency. Only roughly 8.5-20% of analyzed cells yielded productive TCRB sequences, so sampling of rare clonotypes was not possible. Day 7 ICOS+CD38+ clones were most often found later in ICOS-CD38- cTfh, suggesting that subset may serve as a memory reservoir.

Counted from cysteine to phenylalanine, this CDR3 has 15 amino acids. The retained sequence is limited to the CDR3, 45 bases, with the frame set at the first base. The germline V gene (reference sequence) supplies CDR1 MNHEY and CDR2 SMNVEV. V is clipped by 4 bases and J by 0 bases, and the sequence between their germline boundaries is 10 bases long. On this clone itself: No cognate antigen has been identified for it. Base qualities are not provided; no much larger clone lies one nucleotide away.

The library was produced with the immunoSEQ multiplex PCR assay. Adaptive Biotechnologies carried out TCRB amplification, library preparation, sequencing and preliminary bioinformatics at Survey level resolution. On the authors' methods: Clonality was calculated in R as 1 minus normalized Shannon entropy, and the Gini index was calculated with the R package ineq. Overlap score was the summed counts of shared sequences divided by total counts of all sequences in both compared samples. The significance of shared clonotypes was tested with Fisher's exact test, assuming a theoretical repertoire of 10^7 TCRB sequences. Entries here come from immuneACCESS through TCRdb and include only in-frame sequences with V and J called. Some clones fail to appear in such tables; in the studies checked, an unresolved V gene covers under half of the shortfall, and the cause of the remainder is unknown. From that table come the V and J calls and clone size; the DNA was used to work out D and trimming. The sample table lists approximately 11,000 clones, approximately 80% of them with a count of one. The top ten constitute around 0.89% of the sample.

TCRB sequencing was used to follow sorted CD4 subsets from the blood of adults before and after they were given the seasonal inactivated influenza vaccine (Fluvarix). To be eligible, subjects had to live in the community and must not have received influenza vaccine in the previous 6 months. Influenza vaccine contraindications, substance abuse, HIV/AIDS, active malignancy, immunomodulatory medication and active illness such as respiratory infection were included among the exclusion criteria. At each time point, about 35 to 110 mL of blood was collected. Ficoll-Paque PLUS or SepMate separation was used to isolate PBMC. As a comparison non-Tfh subset, CXCR5- memory CD4 T cells were sorted. Before DNA was extracted, the cell subsets were sorted from PBMC using a BD FACS Aria.

This clonotype was sampled from an adult who received the influenza vaccine. This chain is built from TRBV27 and TRBJ1-3; no D gene call is confident. Sequenced material: CXCR5- memory CD4+ T cells sorted from blood, taken 6 weeks after influenza vaccination. This sample's cell subset or site label indicates: CXCR5- memory CD4 T cells. Read as DNA, the sequence is TGTGCCAGCAGTTCAGAGGCCTACTCTGGAAACACCATATATTTT. It translates as CASSSEAYSGNTIYF.